The 19 T cell receptor beta chains reported below all come from one sample, sequenced in a study of metastatic and nonmetastatic thyroid tumors. No treatment of any kind had been given to any patient before thyroid surgery. TCRdb re-called clones via MiXCR from the PCR reads. Seen here are some 37,000 clones, 20% to 25% observed once, and the top ten hold 15% to 18%. The sequencing sample was made of blood. The receptors shown here come from a female donor with papillary thyroid cancer or a benign thyroid nodule (not recorded which). Some clones in this sample may be carry-over from other donors' samples.

V is TRBV7-8 and J is TRBJ2-1; the D gene is possibly TRBD2 (5 bases). The germline V and J ends were trimmed by 3 bases and 0 bases, with 6 bases remaining between them. The CDR3 is 14 residues long. Germline CDR1 is SGHVS and CDR2 is FQNEAQ. The CDR3 is CASSLAGSYNEQFF. As DNA, the CDR3 is TGTGCCAGCAGCTTGGCGGGCTCCTACAATGAGCAGTTCTTC.

This clone showed up many times. The rearrangement joins TRBV6-6 to TRBJ2-2; TRBD2 matches at 8 bases. The CDR3 is made up of 20 amino acids. From germline, CDR1 is MNHNY and CDR2 SVGAGI (reference sequence). Trimming cost V 0 bases and J 4 bases; bases outside gene matches: 16. The CDR3 region is CASSYSMGGGRPAGTGELFF. The CDR3 nucleotides are TGTGCCAGCAGTTACTCGATGGGTGGCGGGAGGCCCGCGGGCACCGGGGAGCTGTTTTTT.

This clone was seen many times. V usage is TRBV6-1 and J usage is TRBJ1-5; 7 bases map to TRBD1. V lost 6 bases to trimming and J lost 2 bases; unmatched junction nucleotides: 7. Per the germline V gene, CDR1 is MNHNS and CDR2 is SASEGT. CDR3 length: 15 residues. Here the CDR3 reads CASSLQGPGNQPQHF. The CDR3 nucleotides are TGTGCCAGCAGCTTACAGGGGCCGGGCAATCAGCCCCAGCATTTT.

The V and J genes are TRBV19 and TRBJ1-4; TRBD1 is a possible D gene (5 bases). The CDR3 totals 15 residues. The ends were cut back, 5 bases at V and 3 bases at J, with 13 bases in the middle. Germline V lookup: CDR1 LNHDA, CDR2 SQIVND (reference sequence). The chain's CDR3 is CASSPLDRANEKLFF. The CDR3, as DNA: TGTGCCAGTAGTCCTCTAGACAGAGCTAATGAAAAACTGTTTTTT. The variable domain in full, with the rest retrieved from reference TRBV19 and TRBJ1-4, is DGGITQSPKYLFRKEGQNVTLSCEQNLNHDAMYWYRQDPGQGLRLIYYSQIVNDFQKGDIAEGYSVSREKKESFPLTVTSAQKNPTAFYLCASSPLDRANEKLFFGSGTQLSVL.

The chain has TRBV12-3 or TRBV12-4 and TRBJ2-7; a weak D match, TRBD1 (5 bases). The CDR3 length is 12 residues. V shed 5 bases and J shed 4 bases, with 9 bases lying between them. CDR3 bases: TGTGCCAGCAGTGGCCCAGGGTACGAGCAGTACTTC. Translation: CASSGPGYEQYF.

This clone was observed a few times. V and J are TRBV12-3 or TRBV12-4 and TRBJ1-1; D is uncertain. Trimming took 7 bases from V and 4 from J, leaving 7 bases between them. This CDR3 spans 11 amino acids. The CDR3 region is CASIYITEAFF. The CDR3 DNA is TGTGCCAGCATTTATATCACTGAAGCTTTCTTT.

This clone was observed at least ten times. The CDR3: CASGVDRNTEAFF. CDR3 coding DNA: TGCGCCAGCGGAGTAGACAGGAACACTGAAGCTTTCTTT. The chain carries TRBV10-2 and TRBJ1-1; maybe TRBD1 (5 bases). From germline, CDR1 is WSHSY and CDR2 SAAADI. Deletions cut 8 bases from V and 1 base from J, with 11 bases between. The CDR3 contains 13 residues.

Concerning this clone itself: This may be a read error, as it is one base from a much larger clone. The chain has TRBV20-1 and TRBJ2-5; 7 nucleotides line up with TRBD2. This CDR3 comprises 14 residues. The V gene's germline CDR1 is DFQATT and CDR2 SNEGSKA (reference sequence). V shed 3 bases, J shed 4 bases, and the junction held 8 bases outside the gene matches. The CDR3 is CSARGLAETETQYF. The CDR3 DNA follows: TGCAGTGCTAGGGGGCTAGCGGAGACAGAGACCCAGTACTTC.

This clone was observed at least ten times. The chain carries TRBV7-3 and TRBJ2-3, with TRBD1 identical over 9 bases. Germline CDR1 reads SGHTA; CDR2 reads FQGTGA. The CDR3 is 11 residues long. J gave up 14 bases and V 5 bases, and 5 bases lay outside the gene matches. CDR3 in amino acids: CASSPGTGLYF. The CDR3 coding sequence is TGTGCCAGCAGCCCCGGGACAGGGTTGTATTTT.

This clone was recorded only once. V is TRBV7-8 and J is TRBJ2-3; no reliable D call. The germline V gene has CDR1 SGHVS and CDR2 FQNEAQ. The germline V and J ends were trimmed by 10 bases and 4 bases, with 24 bases remaining between them. CDR3 length equals 16 residues. CDR3 nucleotide sequence: TGTGCCATCTTGATCCGGCGAGTCGTCCAAGCAGATACGCAGTATTTT. Encoded protein: CAILIRRVVQADTQYF.

As for this clone: A much larger clone differs by one base, so this may be a read error. The V and J genes are TRBV9 and TRBJ2-1, with 10 bases that match TRBD2. With V trimmed by 4 bases and J by 10 bases, 14 bases remained unmatched. Germline lookup yields CDR1 SGDLS and CDR2 YYNGEE. This CDR3 comprises 16 residues. The CDR3 sequence: CASSLRTSGLSREQFF. The CDR3 DNA reads as TGTGCCAGCAGCTTACGGACTAGCGGTCTTTCGAGAGAGCAGTTCTTC.

This clone was counted many times. CDR3 residues: CASSETLDLYF. DNA for the CDR3: TGTGCCAGCAGTGAGACTCTAGATCTGTACTTC. This chain links TRBV2 with TRBJ2-5; D gene unclear. This CDR3 is 11 amino acids long. The ends were cut back, 3 bases at V and 13 bases at J, with 12 bases in the middle. CDR1 SNHLY and CDR2 FYNNEI come from the germline V gene.

The sample holds many counts of this clone. The chain employs TRBV19 and TRBJ1-3; possibly TRBD1 for D (5 bases). The CDR3 consists of 16 residues. Germline assignment: CDR1 LNHDA and CDR2 SQIVND (reference sequence). Trimming cost V 9 bases and J 0 bases, with 18 bases left between them. CDR3 protein: CASGGWGVSSGNTIYF. The CDR3 bases are TGTGCCAGCGGGGGATGGGGCGTTTCCTCTGGAAACACCATATATTTT.

The V gene is TRBV11-2, the J gene TRBJ1-2, with TRBD1 identical over 8 bases. The V and J ends lost 2 bases and 1 base, in that order; junction bases with no gene match: 6. This CDR3 has 16 amino acids. Germline CDR1 SGHAT, CDR2 FQNNGV. The CDR3 DNA reads TGTGCCAGCAGCTTATCCGGACAGGGCGGTAACTATGGCTACACCTTC. Amino acid sequence: CASSLSGQGGNYGYTF.

This clone has ten or more counts. The chain recombines TRBV10-3 with TRBJ2-1; no definite D call. V shed 8 bases and J shed 7 bases, with 18 bases lying between them. The CDR3 is 14 amino acids. From germline, CDR1 is ENHRY and CDR2 SYGVKD. The DNA for the CDR3 is TGTGCCATCTCCGGAGACTCCGGACCGAATGAGCAGTTCTTC. Residues: CAISGDSGPNEQFF.

This clone has more than one count but fewer than ten. This may be a read error, as it is one base from a much larger clone. The chain has TRBV2 and TRBJ1-1; a weak D match, TRBD1 (6 bases). Germline CDR1 SNHLY, CDR2 FYNNEI. The CDR3 loop spans 14 amino acids. CDR3 coding DNA: TGTGCCAGGGTCCGCGGACACCAGGGGACTGAAGCTTCCTTT. It is translated as CARVRGHQGTEASF.

The sample holds many counts of this clone. The chain couples TRBV7-2 to TRBJ2-3; 12 bases fit TRBD2. This CDR3 contains 16 residues. The germline V gene has CDR1 SGHTA and CDR2 FQGNSA. J gave up 3 bases and V 5 bases, and 6 bases lay outside the gene matches. The CDR3 here is CASSRLAGGPTDTQYF. CDR3 sequence (DNA): TGTGCCAGCAGCCGTCTAGCGGGAGGGCCAACAGATACGCAGTATTTT.

The rearrangement joins TRBV27 to TRBJ2-7, with D possibly TRBD2 on 6 matching bases. CDR1 and CDR2 from the germline V gene are MNHEY and SMNVEV (reference sequence). Trimming stripped 6 bases from V and 6 bases from J, with 9 bases between. This CDR3 contains 11 residues. This CDR3 reads CASSRLGEQYF. Here the CDR3 DNA reads TGTGCCAGCAGCCGACTAGGCGAGCAGTACTTC.

This chain joins TRBV15 and TRBJ2-7; 9 bases line up with TRBD1. Losses at the gene ends were 6 bases for V and 3 bases for J; bases not matched to a gene: 3. The CDR3 has 13 amino acids. CDR1 is LNHNV, CDR2 YYDKDF, per germline (reference sequence). The CDR3 bases are TGTGCCACCAGGGAGGGACAGGGCTACGAGCAGTACTTC. Protein sequence: CATREGQGYEQYF.